This TCR beta chain is drawn from a study of shared clonotypes between healthy human individuals. Study-level points and caveats: Clonotype sharing among donors likely depends on sequencing depth.

Turning to this clone: Its specificity is unknown.

Running of the assay took place at deep level. Libraries were prepared by immunoSEQ multiplex PCR; TCRdb keeps only in-frame clonotypes and omits some of them. The table shows hundreds of thousands of clones, with about 78% occurring only once. Trimming removed 6 bases from V and 5 bases from J, with 16 bases in between. CDR1 is MNHNS and CDR2 is SASEGT in the germline V gene. The CDR3 contains 14 residues. Healthy HIV-negative adults with no recent acute infections or vaccinations were recruited as donors. This chain uses TRBV6-1 with TRBJ1-1, with D possibly matching TRBD1 (5 bases). The TCR comes from a woman aged 25 to 39 in good health. Material for sequencing was memory CD4+ T cells sorted from blood. Noted subset: CD45RA-negative fraction. The CDR3 DNA reads as TGTGCCAGCAGCCAGGTTCCGGAGGGGACTGAAGCTTTCTTT. Translating gives CASSQVPEGTEAFF.